Listed below are T cell receptor beta chains from one sample, sequenced in a study of T cell responses to AZD1222 COVID-19 vaccine. TCRdb's copy holds only in-frame clones and misses some; the assay was immunoSEQ multiplex PCR. The sample carries about 120,000 clones, around 93% recorded once. The specimen comprised peripheral blood, sampled 28 days after the second AZD1222 dose. The source of these receptors is an adult who received the AZD1222 COVID-19 vaccine. CDR3s include the opening cysteine and the closing phenylalanine or tryptophan.

j_call,v_call,cdr3_aa
TRBJ1-2,TRBV19,CASSTTTRYGYTF
TRBJ2-7,TRBV15,CATQDRVHEQYF
TRBJ1-1,TRBV7-3,CASRYGPGYTEAFF
TRBJ2-4,TRBV19,CASSIQGRLAKNIQYF
TRBJ1-1,TRBV5-4,CASSLAFGTGSATEAFF
TRBJ2-7,TRBV2,CASSPGTSVVQYF
TRBJ2-1,TRBV19,CASSIVSLPPYNEQFF
TRBJ2-5,TRBV6-5,CASSRTWGETQYF
TRBJ2-5,TRBV7-2,CASSLGLVEETQYF
TRBJ2-2,TRBV21-1,CASSLGRENTGELFF
TRBJ1-5,TRBV7-2,CASSLESRYNQPQHF
TRBJ2-7,TRBV6-5,CASSPRGDEQYF
TRBJ2-2,TRBV2,CASSPEIGGELFF
TRBJ1-2,TRBV2,CASSEANSYGYTF
TRBJ2-2,TRBV24-1,CATMSSGRTGELFF
TRBJ1-4,TRBV7-2,CASSLVASPTNEKLFF
TRBJ2-7,TRBV14,CASSPRRRDEQYF
TRBJ2-1,TRBV15,CATSGSKTSGGWSSYNEQFF